The present entry profiles one T cell receptor (beta chain) with its context. Its matching antigen is unknown. Time point here: blood 4 weeks post-SBRT, at nephrectomy. Treatment: 15 Gy SBRT to primary tumor, nephrectomy 4 weeks later. The tumor was a clear cell renal cell carcinoma. Measured with immunoSEQ multiplex PCR; TCRdb has only the in-frame clones, and not every one. The sample lists some 97,000 clones, roughly 84% occurring once. This sample stems from a study of radiation and T cells in renal cell carcinoma. Points from the study as a whole: Without pretreatment biopsies, baseline tumor clonotype presence was undetermined. Top tumor clonotypes rose in blood 2 weeks post-radiation, then contracted.

This clonotype originated in a man aged 55-75 years with renal cell carcinoma. The source material was blood, sampled from a patient whose treatment included radiotherapy and nephrectomy.

The CDR3 nucleotides are TGTGCCAGCAGCGTGGGAGGGATTGGGGTTACCGGGGAGCTGTTTTTT. Translating gives CASSVGGIGVTGELFF. The chain employs TRBV9 and TRBJ2-2, with TRBD2 identical over 7 bases. The CDR3 sequence is 16 residues long. Per germline, CDR1 SGDLS and CDR2 YYNGEE. The junction had 9 bases not matched to a gene; V was cut back by 2 bases and J by 5 bases.